The entry that follows covers one T cell receptor (beta chain) sequence. Its specificity is unknown. V lost 3 bases, J lost 4 bases, and 7 bases stayed unmatched. This CDR3 spans 16 amino acids. Germline loops: CDR1 KGHSH, CDR2 LQKENI. The data derive from a study of cytomegalovirus exposure and HLA in healthy donors. The PCR was carried out with 60 Vbeta primers and 13 Jbeta primers. Sequencing was performed with immunoSEQ multiplex PCR; in TCRdb, only in-frame clones are kept and a portion is missing. This sample has roughly 100,000 clones, with 78% found just once. General study results and limits: The availability of immune exposure information extended only to CMV serostatus.

The TCR was taken from a man aged 25 to 45 in good health and CMV-seronegative. This chain links TRBV18 with TRBJ2-2; 8 bases are shared with TRBD1. Source material: PBMCs. The CDR3 reads CASSPQGAIGTGELFF. The DNA for the CDR3 is TGTGCCAGCTCACCGCAGGGGGCGATTGGCACCGGGGAGCTGTTTTTT.